What follows are 10 T cell receptor beta chains derived from one specimen sequenced in a study of blood T cell repertoires in COVID-19. The method was immunoSEQ multiplex PCR; TCRdb's version includes in-frame clones alone and lacks a portion of them. The sample contains over 55,000 clones, 70% to 85% of which appear only once. The source material was peripheral blood. Receptors originate from a human donor in a cohort sampled during active COVID-19.

The rearrangement joins TRBV18 to TRBJ1-1; D is unclear. This CDR3 is 13 amino acids long. From germline, CDR1 is KGHSH and CDR2 LQKENI. V shed 1 base and J shed 7 bases, with 10 bases lying between them. CDR3 sequence (DNA): TGTGCCAGCTCACCACGCGGTCTGAGTGAAGCTTTCTTT. As protein: CASSPRGLSEAFF.

The chain employs TRBV10-1 and TRBJ2-7; possible D gene TRBD2, 6 bases. This CDR3 region has 15 residues. Between the trimmed V and J ends, which lost 5 bases and 3 bases, there was a span of 17 bases. CDR1 and CDR2 (germline): WNHNN, SYGVQD (reference sequence). The CDR3 protein is CASSQGRGGRYEQYF. CDR3 DNA: TGCGCCAGCAGTCAAGGGCGTGGAGGGCGCTACGAGCAGTACTTC.

This clone was picked up one time. The chain uses TRBV4-2 and TRBJ2-1; 9 positions agree with TRBD1. CDR1 LGHNA and CDR2 YNFKEQ come from the germline V gene. The CDR3 consists of 15 residues. Trimming cost V 4 bases and J 1 base; bases outside gene matches: 2. The CDR3 DNA reads as TGTGCCAGCAGCCGTGGGACAGGGTCCTACAATGAGCAGTTCTTC. As protein: CASSRGTGSYNEQFF.

The V gene is TRBV5-1, the J gene TRBJ2-5; D perhaps matches TRBD2 (5 bases). Germline CDR1 is SGHRS and CDR2 is YFSETQ. The CDR3 runs 15 residues. Trimming took off 2 bases at V and 0 bases at J, with 11 bases between the two ends. In DNA, the CDR3 is TGCGCCAGCAGCTTCAACGGGATAGACCAAGAGACCCAGTACTTC. It is translated as CASSFNGIDQETQYF.

The chain links TRBV18 to TRBJ2-3; 7 bases match TRBD2. Germline V gene lookup returns CDR1 KGHSH and CDR2 LQKENI. V was pared by 4 bases and J by 0 bases, with 7 bases of the junction left unmatched. The CDR3 is 16 amino acids. The CDR3 region is CASSLISGASTDTQYF. CDR3 coding DNA: TGTGCCAGCTCACTTATCAGCGGGGCTAGCACAGATACGCAGTATTTT.

The chain links TRBV19 to TRBJ1-1; the D gene is possibly TRBD1 (6 bases). The germline gives CDR1 LNHDA, CDR2 SQIVND (reference sequence). V gave up 3 bases and J gave up 1 base, with 18 bases separating them. This CDR3 is 17 amino acids long. The CDR3 spells CASSIPLRQASNTEAFF. The CDR3, as DNA: TGTGCCAGTAGTATCCCCTTGCGACAGGCTTCGAACACTGAAGCTTTCTTT.

The gene calls are TRBV4-1 and TRBJ2-1, with unresolved D. Germline V gives CDR1 MGHRA, CDR2 YSYEKL. The CDR3 length is 13 residues. The germline V and J ends were trimmed by 1 base and 6 bases, with 7 bases remaining between them. This CDR3 is CASSQGQLNEQFF. The CDR3, as DNA: TGCGCCAGCAGCCAAGGACAACTCAATGAGCAGTTCTTC.

The chain couples TRBV5-1 to TRBJ2-3; a weak D match, TRBD1 (7 bases). Germline CDR1 and CDR2: SGHRS and YFSETQ. There are 16 residues in the CDR3. V dropped 3 bases and J dropped 0 bases, with 14 bases sitting between them. The CDR3 region is CASSWRGQTSTDTQYF. The CDR3 bases are TGCGCCAGCAGCTGGAGGGGACAGACAAGCACAGATACGCAGTATTTT.

The chain carries TRBV7-3 and TRBJ1-3; no reliable D call. Germline V gene sequence: CDR1 SGHTA, CDR2 FQGTGA. This CDR3 contains 16 residues. V was clipped by 0 bases and J by 3 bases, with 12 bases between them. The CDR3 DNA reads as TGTGCCAGCAGCTTAACAGGGAGTGGATTTGGAAACACCATATATTTT. This gives the protein CASSLTGSGFGNTIYF.

DNA of the CDR3: TGTGCCAGCAGTGAAGGGACAGCCAAAGAGACCCAGTACTTC. Translating gives CASSEGTAKETQYF. This chain connects TRBV6-1 to TRBJ2-5; D might be TRBD1 (6 bases). Germline lookup yields CDR1 MNHNS and CDR2 SASEGT. CDR3 length equals 14 residues. Between the trimmed V and J ends, which lost 1 base and 3 bases, there was a span of 9 bases.